This T cell receptor beta chain was profiled in a study of T cells in tuberculosis. Turning to the study itself: Sequenced TCRs come from CD1B-GMM tetramer-binding T cells.

Here immunoSEQ multiplex PCR was the method, and the copy in TCRdb shows in-frame clones only, minus some. The data show tens of thousands of clones, with 93% seen just once and 6% to 7.5% held by the top ten. This clone was detected once. Germline V lookup: CDR1 MNHNY, CDR2 SVGAGI (reference sequence). The V end lost 7 bases, the J end lost 2 bases, and 12 bases lay between the germline ends. The CDR3 has 14 amino acids. This TCR came from a donor between 5 and 29 years old with latent tuberculosis or without tuberculosis infection. What was sequenced was PBMCs. The chain combines TRBV6-6 with TRBJ1-3, with TRBD1 as a possible D gene (5 bases). The CDR3 DNA sequence: TGTGCCAGCAAGGACAATACGCCTGGAAACACCATATATTTT. Translating gives CASKDNTPGNTIYF.